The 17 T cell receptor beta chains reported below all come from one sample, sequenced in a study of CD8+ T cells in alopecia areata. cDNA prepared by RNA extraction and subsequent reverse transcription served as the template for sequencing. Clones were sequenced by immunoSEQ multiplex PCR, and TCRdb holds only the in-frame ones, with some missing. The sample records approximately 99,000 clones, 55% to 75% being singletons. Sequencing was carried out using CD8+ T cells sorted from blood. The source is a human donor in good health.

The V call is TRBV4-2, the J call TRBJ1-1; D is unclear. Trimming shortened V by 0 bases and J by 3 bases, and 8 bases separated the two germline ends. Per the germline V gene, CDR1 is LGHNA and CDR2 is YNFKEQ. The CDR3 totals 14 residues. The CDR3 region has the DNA TGTGCCAGCAGCCAAGATTTGGGTTACACTGAAGCTTTCTTT. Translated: CASSQDLGYTEAFF.

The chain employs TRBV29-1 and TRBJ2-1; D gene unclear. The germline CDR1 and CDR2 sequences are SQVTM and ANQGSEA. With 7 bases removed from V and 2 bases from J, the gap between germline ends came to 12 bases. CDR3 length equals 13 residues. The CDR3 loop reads CSAWTGPYNEQFF. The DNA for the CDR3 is TGCAGCGCATGGACGGGCCCCTACAATGAGCAGTTCTTC.

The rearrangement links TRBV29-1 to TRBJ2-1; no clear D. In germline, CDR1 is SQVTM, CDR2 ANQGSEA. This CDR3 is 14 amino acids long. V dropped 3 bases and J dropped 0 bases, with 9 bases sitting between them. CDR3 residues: CSVDNLFSYNEQFF. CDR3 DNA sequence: TGCAGCGTTGATAACCTTTTCTCCTACAATGAGCAGTTCTTC.

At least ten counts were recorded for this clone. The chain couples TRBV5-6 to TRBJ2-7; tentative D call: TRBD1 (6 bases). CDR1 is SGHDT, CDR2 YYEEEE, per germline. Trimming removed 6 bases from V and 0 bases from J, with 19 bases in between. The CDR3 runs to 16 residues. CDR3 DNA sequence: TGTGCCAGCATGGCCTTTTATCGGGACAACTCCTACGAGCAGTACTTC. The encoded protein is CASMAFYRDNSYEQYF.

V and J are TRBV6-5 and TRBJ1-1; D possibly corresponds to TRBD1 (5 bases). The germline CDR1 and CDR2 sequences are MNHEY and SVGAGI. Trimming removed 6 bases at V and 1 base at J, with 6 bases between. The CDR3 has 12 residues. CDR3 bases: TGTGCCAGCAGGGGGGGGAACACTGAAGCTTTCTTT. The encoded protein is CASRGGNTEAFF.

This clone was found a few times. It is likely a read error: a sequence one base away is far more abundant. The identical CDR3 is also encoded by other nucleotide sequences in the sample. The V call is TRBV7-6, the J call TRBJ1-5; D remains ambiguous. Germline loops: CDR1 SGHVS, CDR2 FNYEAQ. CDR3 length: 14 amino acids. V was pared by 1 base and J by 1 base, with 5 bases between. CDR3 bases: TGTGCCAGCAGCTTAGGGCAAAGCAATCAGCCCCAGCATTTT. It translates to CASSLGQSNQPQHF.

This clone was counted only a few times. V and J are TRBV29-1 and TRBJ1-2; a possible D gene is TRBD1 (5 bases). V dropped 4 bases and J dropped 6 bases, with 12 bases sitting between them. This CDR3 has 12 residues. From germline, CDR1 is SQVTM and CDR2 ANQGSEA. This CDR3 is CSVVNRRDGYTF. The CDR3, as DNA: TGCAGCGTTGTAAACAGGAGAGATGGCTACACCTTC.

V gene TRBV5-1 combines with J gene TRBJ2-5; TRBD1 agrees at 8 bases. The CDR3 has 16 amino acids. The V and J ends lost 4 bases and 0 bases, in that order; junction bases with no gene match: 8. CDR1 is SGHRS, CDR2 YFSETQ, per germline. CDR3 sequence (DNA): TGCGCCAGCAGCCCGTGGACAGGGCCTAACCAAGAGACCCAGTACTTC. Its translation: CASSPWTGPNQETQYF.

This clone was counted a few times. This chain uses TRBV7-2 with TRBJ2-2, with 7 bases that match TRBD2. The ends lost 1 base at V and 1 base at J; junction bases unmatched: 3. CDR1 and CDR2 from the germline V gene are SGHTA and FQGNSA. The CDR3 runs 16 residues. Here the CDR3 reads CASSLVRTRNTGELFF. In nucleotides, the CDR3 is TGTGCCAGCAGCTTAGTTAGGACTAGGAACACCGGGGAGCTGTTTTTT.

The CDR3, as DNA: TGTGCCAGCAGTGAAGGCTCGCAAGGCTATGGCTACACCTTC. It is translated as CASSEGSQGYGYTF. The chain combines TRBV6-1 with TRBJ1-2, with D unclear. The CDR3 is made up of 14 amino acids. Trimming shortened V by 1 base and J by 4 bases, and 10 bases separated the two germline ends. Germline assignment: CDR1 MNHNS and CDR2 SASEGT.

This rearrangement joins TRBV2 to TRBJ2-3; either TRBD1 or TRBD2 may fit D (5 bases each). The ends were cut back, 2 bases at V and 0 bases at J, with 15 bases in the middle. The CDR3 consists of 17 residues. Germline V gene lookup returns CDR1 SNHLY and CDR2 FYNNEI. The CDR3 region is CASSEPHQGPSTDTQYF. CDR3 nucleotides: TGTGCCAGCAGTGAACCTCATCAGGGACCTAGCACAGATACGCAGTATTTT.

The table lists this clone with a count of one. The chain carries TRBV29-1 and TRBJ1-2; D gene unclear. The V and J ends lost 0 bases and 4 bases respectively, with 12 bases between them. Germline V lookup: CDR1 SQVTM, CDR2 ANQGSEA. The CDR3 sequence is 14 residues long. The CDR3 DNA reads TGCAGCGTTGAAGATCGATCCTCTGCCTATGGCTACACCTTC. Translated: CSVEDRSSAYGYTF.

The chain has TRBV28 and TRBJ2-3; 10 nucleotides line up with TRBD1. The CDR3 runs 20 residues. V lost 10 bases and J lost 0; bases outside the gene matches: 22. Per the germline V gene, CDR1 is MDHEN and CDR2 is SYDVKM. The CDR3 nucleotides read TGTGCCACCCGATATCTAACCGGGACAGGGGCTTTACTTAGCACAGATACGCAGTATTTT. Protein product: CATRYLTGTGALLSTDTQYF.

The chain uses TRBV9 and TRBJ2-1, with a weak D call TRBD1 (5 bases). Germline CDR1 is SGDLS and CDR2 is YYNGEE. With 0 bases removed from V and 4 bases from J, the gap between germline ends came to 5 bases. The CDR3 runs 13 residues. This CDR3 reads CASSVEGYNEQFF. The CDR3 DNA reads TGTGCCAGCAGCGTAGAGGGGTACAATGAGCAGTTCTTC.

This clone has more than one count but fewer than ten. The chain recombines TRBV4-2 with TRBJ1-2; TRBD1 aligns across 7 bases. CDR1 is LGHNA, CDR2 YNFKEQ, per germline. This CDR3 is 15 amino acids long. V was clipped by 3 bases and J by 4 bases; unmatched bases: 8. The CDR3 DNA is TGTGCCAGCAGCCAGGCCACAGGGGAAAGCTATGGCTACACCTTC. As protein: CASSQATGESYGYTF.

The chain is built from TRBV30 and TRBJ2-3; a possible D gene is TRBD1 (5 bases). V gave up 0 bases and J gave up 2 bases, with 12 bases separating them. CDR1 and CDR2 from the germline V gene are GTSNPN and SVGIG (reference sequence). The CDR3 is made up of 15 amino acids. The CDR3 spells CAWSVLGRFTDTQYF. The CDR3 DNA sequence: TGTGCCTGGAGTGTACTGGGGCGGTTCACAGATACGCAGTATTTT. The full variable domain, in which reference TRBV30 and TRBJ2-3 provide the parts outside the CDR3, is SQTIHQWPATLVQPVGSPLSLECTVEGTSNPNLYWYRQAAGRGLQLLFYSVGIGQISSEVPQNLSASRPQDRQFILSSKKLLLSDSGFYLCAWSVLGRFTDTQYFGPGTRLTVL.

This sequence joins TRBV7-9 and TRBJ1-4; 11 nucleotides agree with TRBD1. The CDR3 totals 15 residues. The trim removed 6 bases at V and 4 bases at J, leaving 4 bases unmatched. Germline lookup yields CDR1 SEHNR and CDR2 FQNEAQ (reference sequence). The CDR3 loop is CASSGQGANNEKLFF. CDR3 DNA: TGTGCCAGCAGTGGACAGGGGGCCAATAATGAAAAACTGTTTTTT.